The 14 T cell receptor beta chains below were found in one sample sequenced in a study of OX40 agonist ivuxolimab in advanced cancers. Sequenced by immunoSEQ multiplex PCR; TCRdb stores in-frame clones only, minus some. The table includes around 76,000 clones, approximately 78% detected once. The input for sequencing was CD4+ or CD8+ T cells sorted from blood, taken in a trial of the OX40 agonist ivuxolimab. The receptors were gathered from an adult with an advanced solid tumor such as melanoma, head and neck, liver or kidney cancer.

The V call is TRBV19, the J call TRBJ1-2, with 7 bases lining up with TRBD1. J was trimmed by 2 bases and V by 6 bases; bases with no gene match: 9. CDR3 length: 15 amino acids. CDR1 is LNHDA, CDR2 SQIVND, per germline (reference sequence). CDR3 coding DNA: TGTGCCAGTAGATTCGGAGGGGGCGCGAACTATGGCTACACCTTC. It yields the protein CASRFGGGANYGYTF.

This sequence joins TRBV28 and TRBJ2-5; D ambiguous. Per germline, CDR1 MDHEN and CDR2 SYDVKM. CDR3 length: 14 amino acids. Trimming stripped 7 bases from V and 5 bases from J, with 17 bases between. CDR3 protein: CASTLGPLYETQYF. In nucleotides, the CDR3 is TGTGCCAGCACCCTTGGCCCACTATACGAGACCCAGTACTTC.

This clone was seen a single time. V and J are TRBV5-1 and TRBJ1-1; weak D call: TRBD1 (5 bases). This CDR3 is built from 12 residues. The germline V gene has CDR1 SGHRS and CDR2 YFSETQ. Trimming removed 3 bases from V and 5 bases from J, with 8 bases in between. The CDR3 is CASSWDGTEAFF. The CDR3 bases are TGCGCCAGCAGCTGGGACGGGACTGAAGCTTTCTTT.

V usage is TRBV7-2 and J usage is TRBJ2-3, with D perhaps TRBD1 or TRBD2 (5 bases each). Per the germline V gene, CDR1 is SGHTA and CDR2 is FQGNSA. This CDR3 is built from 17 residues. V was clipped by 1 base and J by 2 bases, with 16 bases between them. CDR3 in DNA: TGTGCCAGCAGCTTAGTGTCTCGGCAGGGACCCACAGATACGCAGTATTTT. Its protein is CASSLVSRQGPTDTQYF. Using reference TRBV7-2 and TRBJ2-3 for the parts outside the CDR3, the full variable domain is GAGVSQSPSNKVTEKGKDVELRCDPISGHTALYWYRQSLGQGLEFLIYFQGNSAPDKSGLPSDRFSAERTGGSVSTLTIQRTQQEDSAVYLCASSLVSRQGPTDTQYFGPGTRLTVL.

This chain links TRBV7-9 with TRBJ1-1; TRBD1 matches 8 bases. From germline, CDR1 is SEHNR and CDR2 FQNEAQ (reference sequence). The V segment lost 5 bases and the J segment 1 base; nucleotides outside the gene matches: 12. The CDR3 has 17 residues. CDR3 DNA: TGTGCCAGCAGCACCAAAGGCCCAGGACAGGGGAACACTGAAGCTTTCTTT. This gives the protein CASSTKGPGQGNTEAFF. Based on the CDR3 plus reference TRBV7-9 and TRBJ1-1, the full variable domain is DTGVSQNPRHKITKRGQNVTFRCDPISEHNRLYWYRQTLGQGPEFLTYFQNEAQLEKSRLLSDRFSAERPKGSFSTLEIQRTEQGDSAMYLCASSTKGPGQGNTEAFFGQGTRLTVV.

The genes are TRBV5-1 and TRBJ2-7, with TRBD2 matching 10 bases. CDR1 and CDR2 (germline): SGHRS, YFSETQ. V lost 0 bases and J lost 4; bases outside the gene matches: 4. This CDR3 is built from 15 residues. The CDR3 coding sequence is TGCGCCAGCAGCTTGGGGCCTAGCGGGGGATACGAGCAGTACTTC. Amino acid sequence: CASSLGPSGGYEQYF.

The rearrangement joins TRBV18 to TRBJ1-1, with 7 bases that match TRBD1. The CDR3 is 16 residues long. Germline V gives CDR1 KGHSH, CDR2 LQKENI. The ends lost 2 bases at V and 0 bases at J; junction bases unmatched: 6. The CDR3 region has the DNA TGTGCCAGCTCACCAGAGAGACAGGGCTTGAACACTGAAGCTTTCTTT. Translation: CASSPERQGLNTEAFF.

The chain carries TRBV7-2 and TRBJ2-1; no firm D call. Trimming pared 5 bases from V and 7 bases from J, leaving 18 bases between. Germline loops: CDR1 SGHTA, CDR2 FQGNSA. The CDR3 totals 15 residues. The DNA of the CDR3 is TGTGCCAGCAGCGCCGGTGGGCAGCAAGGGAATGAGCAGTTCTTC. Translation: CASSAGGQQGNEQFF.

The CDR3 sequence: CASSEVDRGWGDTQYF. The CDR3 DNA is TGTGCCAGCAGTGAAGTCGACAGGGGGTGGGGCGATACGCAGTATTTT. The gene calls are TRBV6-1 and TRBJ2-3, with TRBD1 matching over 9 bases. Germline V CDR1 and CDR2: MNHNS, SASEGT. The length of the CDR3 is 16 residues. V lost 1 base, J lost 6 bases, and 8 bases stayed unmatched.

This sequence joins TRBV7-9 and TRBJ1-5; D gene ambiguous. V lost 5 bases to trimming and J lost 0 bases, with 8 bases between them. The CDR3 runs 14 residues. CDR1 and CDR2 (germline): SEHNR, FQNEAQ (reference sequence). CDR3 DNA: TGTGCCAGCAGCGTGTGGGATAGCAATCAGCCCCAGCATTTT. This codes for CASSVWDSNQPQHF.

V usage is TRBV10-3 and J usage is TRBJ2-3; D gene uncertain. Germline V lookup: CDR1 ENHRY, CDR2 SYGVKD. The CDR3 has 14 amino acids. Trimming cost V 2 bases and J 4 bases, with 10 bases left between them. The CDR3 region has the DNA TGTGCCATCAGTGAGAATGCTAAGGCAGATACGCAGTATTTT. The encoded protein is CAISENAKADTQYF.

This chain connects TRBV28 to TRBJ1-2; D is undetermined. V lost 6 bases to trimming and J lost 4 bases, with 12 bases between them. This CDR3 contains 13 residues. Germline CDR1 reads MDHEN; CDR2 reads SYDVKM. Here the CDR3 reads CASRPGLLYGYTF. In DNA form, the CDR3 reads TGTGCCAGCAGGCCTGGCCTCCTCTATGGCTACACCTTC.

This CDR3 reads CASSLQSGAGNIQYF. CDR3 DNA sequence: TGTGCCAGCAGCTTACAATCCGGGGCAGGAAACATTCAGTACTTC. The chain employs TRBV11-2 and TRBJ2-4; D may match TRBD1 or TRBD2 (5 bases each). V gave up 2 bases and J gave up 6 bases, with 14 bases separating them. Germline-derived CDR1 and CDR2 are SGHAT and FQNNGV. This CDR3 is 15 amino acids long.

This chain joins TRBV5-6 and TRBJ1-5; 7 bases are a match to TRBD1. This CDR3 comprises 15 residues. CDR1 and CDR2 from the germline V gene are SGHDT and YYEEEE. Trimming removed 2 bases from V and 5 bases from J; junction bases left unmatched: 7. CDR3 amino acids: CASSLGTAADQPQHF. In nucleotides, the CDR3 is TGTGCCAGCAGCTTAGGGACAGCAGCAGATCAGCCCCAGCATTTT. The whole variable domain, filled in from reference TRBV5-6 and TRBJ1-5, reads DAGVTQSPTHLIKTRGQQVTLRCSPKSGHDTVSWYQQALGQGPQFIFQYYEEEERQRGNFPDRFSGHQFPNYSSELNVNALLLGDSALYLCASSLGTAADQPQHFGDGTRLSIL.